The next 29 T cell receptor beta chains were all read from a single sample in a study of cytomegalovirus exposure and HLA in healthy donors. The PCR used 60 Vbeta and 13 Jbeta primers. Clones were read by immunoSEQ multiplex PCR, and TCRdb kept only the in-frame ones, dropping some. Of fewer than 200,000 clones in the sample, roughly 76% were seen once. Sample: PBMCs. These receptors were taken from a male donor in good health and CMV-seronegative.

CDR3 sequence: CASSRLGQGGADTQYF. CDR3 bases: TGTGCCAGCTCACGACTTGGACAGGGAGGAGCAGATACGCAGTATTTT. The gene calls are TRBV18 and TRBJ2-3; 8 nucleotides match TRBD1. The CDR3 loop spans 16 amino acids. In germline, CDR1 is KGHSH, CDR2 LQKENI. Trimming removed 4 bases from V and 4 bases from J; junction bases left unmatched: 10.

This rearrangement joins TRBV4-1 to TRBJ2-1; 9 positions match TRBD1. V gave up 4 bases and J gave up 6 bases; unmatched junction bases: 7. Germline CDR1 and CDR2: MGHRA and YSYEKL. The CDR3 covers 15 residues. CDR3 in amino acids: CASSPHRGLSNEQFF. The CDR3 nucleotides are TGCGCCAGCAGCCCGCACAGGGGGCTCAGCAATGAGCAGTTCTTC.

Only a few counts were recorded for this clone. The DNA for the CDR3 is TGTGCCAGCAGTGAAGAGTGGGGGGGCCGGTATGGCTACACCTTC. Translated: CASSEEWGGRYGYTF. The chain couples TRBV6-1 to TRBJ1-2; possible D gene TRBD1, 6 bases. Trimming left V 1 base short and J 5 bases short, with 14 bases between. The CDR3 is 15 amino acids. The germline gives CDR1 MNHNS, CDR2 SASEGT.

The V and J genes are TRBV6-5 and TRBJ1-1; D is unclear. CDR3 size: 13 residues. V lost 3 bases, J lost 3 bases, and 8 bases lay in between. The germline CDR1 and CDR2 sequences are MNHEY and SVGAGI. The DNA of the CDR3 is TGTGCCAGCAGTTATGGCCGCCACACTGAAGCTTTCTTT. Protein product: CASSYGRHTEAFF.

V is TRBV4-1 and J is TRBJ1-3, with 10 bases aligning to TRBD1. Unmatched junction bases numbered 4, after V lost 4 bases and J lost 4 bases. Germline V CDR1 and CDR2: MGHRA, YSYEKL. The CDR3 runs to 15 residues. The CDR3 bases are TGCGCCAGCAGCCCTGGGACAGGGGCCGGAAACACCATATATTTT. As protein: CASSPGTGAGNTIYF.

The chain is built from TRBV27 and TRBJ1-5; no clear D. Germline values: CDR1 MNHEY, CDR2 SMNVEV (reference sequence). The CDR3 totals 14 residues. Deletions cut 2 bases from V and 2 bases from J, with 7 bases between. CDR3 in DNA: TGTGCCAGCAGTTTACGGGGAGGCAATCAGCCCCAGCATTTT. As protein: CASSLRGGNQPQHF.

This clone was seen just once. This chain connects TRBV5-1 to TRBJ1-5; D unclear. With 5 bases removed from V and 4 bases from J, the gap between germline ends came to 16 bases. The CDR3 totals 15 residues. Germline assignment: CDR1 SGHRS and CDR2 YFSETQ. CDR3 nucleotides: TGCGCCAGCAGTCCTGACATAGGCCGAAATCAGCCCCAGCATTTT. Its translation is CASSPDIGRNQPQHF.

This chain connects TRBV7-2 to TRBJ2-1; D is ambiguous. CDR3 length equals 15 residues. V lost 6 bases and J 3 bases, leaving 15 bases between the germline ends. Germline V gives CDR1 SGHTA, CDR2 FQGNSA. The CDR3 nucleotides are TGTGCCAGCAGAGCCGCTAGTGCCTTCTACAATGAGCAGTTCTTC. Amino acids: CASRAASAFYNEQFF.

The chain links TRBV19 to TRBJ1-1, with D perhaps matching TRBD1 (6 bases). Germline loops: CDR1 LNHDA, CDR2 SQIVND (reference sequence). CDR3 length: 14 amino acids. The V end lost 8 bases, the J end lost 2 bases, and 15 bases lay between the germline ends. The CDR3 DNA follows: TGTGCCAGTGGGCGGGGGCAGCTTAACACTGAAGCTTTCTTT. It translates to CASGRGQLNTEAFF.

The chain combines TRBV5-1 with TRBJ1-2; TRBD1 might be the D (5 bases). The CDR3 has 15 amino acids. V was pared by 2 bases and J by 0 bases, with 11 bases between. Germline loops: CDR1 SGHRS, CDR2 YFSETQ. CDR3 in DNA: TGCGCCAGCAGCTTCTGGGCAGGGTCTAACTATGGCTACACCTTC. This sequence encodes CASSFWAGSNYGYTF.

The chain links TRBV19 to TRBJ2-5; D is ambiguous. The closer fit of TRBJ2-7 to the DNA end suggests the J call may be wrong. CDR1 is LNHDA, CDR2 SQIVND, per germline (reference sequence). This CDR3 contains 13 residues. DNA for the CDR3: TGTGCCAGTAGTATAGATCGTGCCTACGAGCAGTACTTC. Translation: CASSIDRAYEQYF.

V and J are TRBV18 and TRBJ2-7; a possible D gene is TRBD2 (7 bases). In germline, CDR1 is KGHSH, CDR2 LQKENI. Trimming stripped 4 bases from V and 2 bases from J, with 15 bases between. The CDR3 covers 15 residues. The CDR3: CASSRGGHGTYEQYF. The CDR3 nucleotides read TGTGCCAGCTCACGGGGGGGACATGGGACCTACGAGCAGTACTTC.

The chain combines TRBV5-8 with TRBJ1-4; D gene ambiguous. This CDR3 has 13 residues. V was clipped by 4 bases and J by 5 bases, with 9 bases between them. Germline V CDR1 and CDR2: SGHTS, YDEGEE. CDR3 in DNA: TGTGCCAGCAGCCGACGGGGAAATGAAAAACTGTTTTTT. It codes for CASSRRGNEKLFF.

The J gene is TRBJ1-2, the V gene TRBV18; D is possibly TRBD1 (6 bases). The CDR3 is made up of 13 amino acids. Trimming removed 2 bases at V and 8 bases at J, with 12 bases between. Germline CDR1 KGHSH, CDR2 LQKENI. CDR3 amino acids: CASSPVQGEGYTF. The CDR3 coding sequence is TGTGCCAGCTCACCAGTACAGGGAGAAGGCTACACCTTC.

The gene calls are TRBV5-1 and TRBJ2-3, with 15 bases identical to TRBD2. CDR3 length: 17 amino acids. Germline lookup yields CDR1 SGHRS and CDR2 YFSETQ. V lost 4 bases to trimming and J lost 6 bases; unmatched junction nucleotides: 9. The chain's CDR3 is CASSVSGTSGGRDTQYF. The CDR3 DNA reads TGCGCCAGCAGCGTGTCCGGGACTAGCGGGGGGAGGGATACGCAGTATTTT.

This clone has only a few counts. The CDR3 bases are TGTGCCAGCGGAGGACAGGGTGGAAACACCATATATTTT. This gives the protein CASGGQGGNTIYF. The chain carries TRBV9 and TRBJ1-3; TRBD1 aligns across 8 bases. Germline V gene lookup returns CDR1 SGDLS and CDR2 YYNGEE. The CDR3 is 13 amino acids. V gave up 7 bases and J gave up 3 bases; unmatched junction bases: 3.

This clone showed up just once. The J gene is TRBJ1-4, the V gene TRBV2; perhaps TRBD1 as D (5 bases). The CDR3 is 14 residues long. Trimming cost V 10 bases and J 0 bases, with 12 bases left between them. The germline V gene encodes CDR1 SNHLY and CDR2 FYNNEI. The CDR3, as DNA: TGTGCCACCAAGGACATCCCAACTAATGAAAAACTGTTTTTT. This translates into CATKDIPTNEKLFF.

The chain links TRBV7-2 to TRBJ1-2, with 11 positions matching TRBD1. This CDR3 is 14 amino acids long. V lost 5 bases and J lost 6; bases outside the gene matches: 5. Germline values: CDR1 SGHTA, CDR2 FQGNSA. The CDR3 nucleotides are TGTGCCAGCAGCAAGGACAGGGGGCTCAATGGCTACACCTTC. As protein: CASSKDRGLNGYTF.

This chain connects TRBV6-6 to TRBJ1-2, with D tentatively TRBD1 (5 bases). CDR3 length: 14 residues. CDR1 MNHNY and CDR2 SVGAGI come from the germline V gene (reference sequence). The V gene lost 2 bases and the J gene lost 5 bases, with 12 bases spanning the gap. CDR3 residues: CASSYGTGHYGYTF. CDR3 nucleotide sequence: TGTGCCAGCAGTTACGGGACTGGTCATTATGGCTACACCTTC.

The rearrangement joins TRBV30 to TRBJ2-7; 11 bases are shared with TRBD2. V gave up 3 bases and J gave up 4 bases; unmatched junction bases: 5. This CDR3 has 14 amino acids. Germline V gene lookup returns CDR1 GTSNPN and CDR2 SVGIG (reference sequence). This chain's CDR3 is CAWSGTSGAYEQYF. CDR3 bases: TGTGCCTGGAGCGGGACTAGCGGCGCGTACGAGCAGTACTTC.

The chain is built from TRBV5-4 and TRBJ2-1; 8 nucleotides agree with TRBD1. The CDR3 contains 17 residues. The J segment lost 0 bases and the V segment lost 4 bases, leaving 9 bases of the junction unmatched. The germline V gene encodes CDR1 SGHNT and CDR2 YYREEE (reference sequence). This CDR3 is CASSHPGQESSYNEQFF. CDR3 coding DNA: TGTGCCAGCAGCCATCCGGGACAGGAGAGCTCCTACAATGAGCAGTTCTTC.

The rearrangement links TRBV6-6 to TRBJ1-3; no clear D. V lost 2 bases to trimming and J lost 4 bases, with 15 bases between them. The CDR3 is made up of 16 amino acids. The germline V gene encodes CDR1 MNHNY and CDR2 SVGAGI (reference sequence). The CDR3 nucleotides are TGTGCCAGCAGTTACGAGGCGAGCTCGAGGGGAAACACCATATATTTT. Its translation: CASSYEASSRGNTIYF.

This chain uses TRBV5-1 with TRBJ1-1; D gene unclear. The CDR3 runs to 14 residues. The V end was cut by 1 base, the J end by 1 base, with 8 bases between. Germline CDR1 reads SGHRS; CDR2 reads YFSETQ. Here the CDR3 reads CASSLSTENTEAFF. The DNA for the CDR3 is TGCGCCAGCAGCTTGTCAACAGAGAACACTGAAGCTTTCTTT.

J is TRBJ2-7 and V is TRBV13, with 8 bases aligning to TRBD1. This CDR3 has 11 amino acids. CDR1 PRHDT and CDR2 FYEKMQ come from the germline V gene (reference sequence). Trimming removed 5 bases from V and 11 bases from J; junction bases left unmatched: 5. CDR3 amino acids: CASSLGQVEYF. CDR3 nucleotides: TGTGCCAGCAGCCTGGGACAGGTGGAGTACTTC.

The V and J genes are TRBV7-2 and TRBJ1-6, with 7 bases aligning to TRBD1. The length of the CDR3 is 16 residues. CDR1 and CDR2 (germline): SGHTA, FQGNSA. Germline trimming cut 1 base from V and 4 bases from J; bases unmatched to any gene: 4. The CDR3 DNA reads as TGTGCCAGCAGCTTAGAGGCAGGGGGGTATAATTCACCCCTCCACTTT. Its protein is CASSLEAGGYNSPLHF.

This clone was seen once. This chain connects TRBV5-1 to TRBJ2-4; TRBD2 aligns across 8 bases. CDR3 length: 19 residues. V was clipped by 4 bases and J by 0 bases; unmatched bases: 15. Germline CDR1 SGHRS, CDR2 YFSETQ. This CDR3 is CASSHLGGGGLVAKNIQYF. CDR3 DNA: TGCGCCAGCAGCCACTTGGGAGGCGGGGGGCTGGTAGCCAAAAACATTCAGTACTTC.

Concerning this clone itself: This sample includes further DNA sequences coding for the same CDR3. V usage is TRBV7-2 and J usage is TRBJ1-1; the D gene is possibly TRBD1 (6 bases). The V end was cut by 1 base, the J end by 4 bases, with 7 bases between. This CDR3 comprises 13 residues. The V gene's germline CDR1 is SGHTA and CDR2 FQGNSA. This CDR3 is CASSLVRGTEAFF. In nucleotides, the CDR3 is TGTGCCAGCAGCTTAGTCAGGGGCACTGAAGCTTTCTTT.

For the CDR3, the DNA is TGTGCCAGCAGTTTAGGGGGGCGGGAGTCACCCCTCCACTTT. Protein sequence: CASSLGGRESPLHF. The chain has TRBV27 and TRBJ1-6; perhaps TRBD1 as D (6 bases). CDR3 length equals 14 residues. Germline V gene data show CDR1 as MNHEY and CDR2 as SMNVEV (reference sequence). Trimming left V 2 bases short and J 10 bases short, with 12 bases between.

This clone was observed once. The CDR3 bases are TGTGCCTGGAGTAGGGGCTCCTATAATTCACCCCTCCACTTT. This codes for CAWSRGSYNSPLHF. The chain couples TRBV30 to TRBJ1-6; possibly TRBD1 for D (5 bases). The CDR3 loop spans 14 amino acids. The V gene's germline CDR1 is GTSNPN and CDR2 SVGIG (reference sequence). V was trimmed by 2 bases and J by 0 bases, leaving 5 bases between them.